Sequencing of this T cell receptor beta chain was carried out in a study of T cells in Graves' hyperthyroidism and ophthalmopathy (dated by TCRdb to about 2019). The study in broad terms: Peripheral blood was sampled at the time of initial diagnosis, prior to any treatment. TCR V-J signatures able to tell the groups apart were searched for in a discovery cohort of around 95 patients, of whom around 43 had Graves' ophthalmopathy and 55 to 65 had stable Graves' hyperthyroidism. Whether ophthalmopathy could be predicted prospectively was tested in an independent validation cohort made up of under 20 hyperthyroidism patients plus 17 patients who later progressed to ophthalmopathy. The paper describes TCR Vbeta CDR3 sequencing of 120 to 150 peripheral blood samples, made up of approximately 40 ophthalmopathy patients, 70 to 75 hyperthyroidism patients and roughly 17 progressor patients. In addition, the study compared T-cell repertoires in thyroid tissue and in blood from several Graves' hyperthyroidism patients. After sampling, hyperthyroidism patients received methimazole starting at 30 mg daily, and ophthalmopathy patients received high-dose intravenous methylprednisolone. The roughly 91 discovery patients were randomly split 7:3 into training and test sets.

Trimmed from V: 5 bases; trimmed from J: 4 bases; junction bases lacking a gene match: 7. According to the germline V gene (reference sequence), CDR1 reads DFQATT and CDR2 reads SNEGSKA. Measured from the cysteine to the phenylalanine, the CDR3 is 15 residues long. The sequence is cut down to CDR3 DNA, 45 bases in frame from base 1. This clonotype was seen at least ten times. What antigen it recognizes has not been identified. Per-base quality was not reported, and no clone a single base away is much larger than it. TCR beta CDR3 regions were amplified from RNA transcripts. For the first round of RT-PCR on the TCR CDR3, the HTBI primer set was used together with the Qiagen OneStep RT-PCR kit. Libraries were constructed in a second round of multiplex PCR, after which size selection and purification were performed. Sequencing of the libraries was done on an Illumina HiSeq2000 using paired-end 100 bp reads. The authors' analysis ran thus. SOAPnuke was used to process the raw data, removing reads that contained adapters or uncalled bases, had a mean Phred below 15, or lacked an exact match to the constant primer or identifier. High-quality paired reads were merged with COPE v1.2.5, and unique nucleotide sequences were defined as clonotypes. MiTCR v1.1 was used to align the clonotypes against IMGT TRBV, TRBD and TRBJ reference segments. Only V-J combinations with frequency above 0.0001, covering 99.2% of repertoires, were analysed. The TCS score was defined as the ratio of F50 (clonal expansion) to E x V (chaos), calculated using BLOSUM62-based TCRdist between CDR3 peptides within each V-J. Welch's t-statistics and random forest reduced just over 500 V-J features to about 13, which were used in a naive Bayes classifier (R e1071). In-frame beta chains were kept once TCRdb had trimmed the public reads at Q25 with fastp and called clones with MiXCR. When rows share a CDR3 protein, they turn into one entry using the most common DNA and genes. The V and J calls were determined by TCRdb, not by the authors. Present in this sample are hundreds of thousands of distinct CDR3 sequences, approximately 15% of which were seen just once. Roughly 10% of the sample lies in the top ten.

Results and caveats for the whole study, not just this receptor: Blood samples also contained most of the expanded thyroid clonotypes (frequency above 0.001), which suggests that blood repertoires may reflect thyroid immune responses. In validation, progression to ophthalmopathy was predicted by the model with around 70% sensitivity and 72% to 80% specificity, a median of roughly six months before onset. No statistical method was used to fix the sample size in advance, and group allocation was not hidden from the investigators. A 13 V-J signature model separated ophthalmopathy from stable hyperthyroidism, with 87.88% sensitivity and roughly 81% specificity in cross-validation and 80%/75% in testing.

Graves' hyperthyroidism was defined as stable when no progression to ophthalmopathy occurred over 18 months of follow-up. Hyperthyroidism patients were newly diagnosed, with disease duration under 2 months, and aged 18 to 65 years. The study excluded patients with uncontrolled infections, other autoimmune diseases, pregnancy or lactation. Diagnoses were based on clinical symptoms, serum thyroxine and TRAb, thyroid ultrasound and orbital computed tomography. PBMCs were isolated from roughly 10 ml of fresh peripheral blood by Ficoll-Paque density gradient centrifugation. Total RNA was extracted with Trizol reagent, and quality was checked on an Agilent 2100 Bioanalyzer.

The rearrangement combines TRBV20-1 with TRBJ2-2, with 10 junctional bases fitting TRBD2. The sequenced material came from blood. This clonotype was obtained from a woman aged 18-29 years with Graves' hyperthyroidism. CDR3 protein: CSAPRTSGSTGELFF. The nucleotide sequence reads TGCAGTGCTCCTCGGACTAGCGGATCCACCGGGGAGCTGTTTTTT.